Sequencing of this TCR beta chain was carried out in a study of CXCR3-negative and CXCR3-positive naive CD8 T cells. Study context: About 140 million TRB reads were obtained in total, which works out to about 1.5 +/- 0.3 million per library. The study, taken as a whole, reports: CXCR3 levels fell partly with cryopreservation; most assays relied on fresh PBMCs. The study found that naive CXCR3-negative and CXCR3-positive cells shared TRBV-TRBJ usage, while memory cells differed. Comparably high diversity was seen in both naive subsets, and much lower diversity in memory CD8+ cells. CXCR3-negative naive cells had less hydrophobic TRB CDR3s than did CXCR3-positive naive cells.

The study made its TRB cDNA libraries by 5' RACE, adding UMI labels. TCRdb reprocessed the 5' RACE reads, keeping one entry per CDR3 protein, no DNA. The sample holds roughly 140,000 distinct CDR3 sequences. CDR3 length equals 13 residues. The V gene's germline CDR1 is SEHNR and CDR2 FQNEAQ (reference sequence). As regards this clonotype: Its antigen is unidentified.

The specimen was naive CXCR3+ CD8+ T cells from blood. Indicated subset: CD45RO-CCR7+CD27+CD95- naive CD8+ T cells expressing CXCR3 (TNR3+). The chain carries TRBV7-9 and TRBJ2-5. This sequence originates from a human donor in good health. Some clones in this sample may be carry-over from other donors' samples. The CDR3: CASSPWVQETQYF. Full variable domain (missing parts from reference TRBV7-9 and TRBJ2-5): DTGVSQNPRHKITKRGQNVTFRCDPISEHNRLYWYRQTLGQGPEFLTYFQNEAQLEKSRLLSDRFSAERPKGSFSTLEIQRTEQGDSAMYLCASSPWVQETQYFGPGTRLLVL.